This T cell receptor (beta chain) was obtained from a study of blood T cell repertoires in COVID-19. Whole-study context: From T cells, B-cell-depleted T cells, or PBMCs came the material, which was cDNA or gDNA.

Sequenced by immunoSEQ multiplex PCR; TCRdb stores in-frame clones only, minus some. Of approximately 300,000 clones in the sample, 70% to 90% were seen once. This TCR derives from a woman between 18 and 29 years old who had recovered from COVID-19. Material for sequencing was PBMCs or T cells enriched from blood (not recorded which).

The CDR3 loop is CASSIGTGAGNTIYF. In DNA form, the CDR3 reads TGTGCCAGTAGTATCGGGACAGGGGCTGGAAACACCATATATTTT. The chain uses TRBV19 and TRBJ1-3; 10 positions agree with TRBD1. J gave up 2 bases and V 3 bases, and 1 base lay outside the gene matches. This CDR3 is built from 15 residues. From germline, CDR1 is LNHDA and CDR2 SQIVND (reference sequence).